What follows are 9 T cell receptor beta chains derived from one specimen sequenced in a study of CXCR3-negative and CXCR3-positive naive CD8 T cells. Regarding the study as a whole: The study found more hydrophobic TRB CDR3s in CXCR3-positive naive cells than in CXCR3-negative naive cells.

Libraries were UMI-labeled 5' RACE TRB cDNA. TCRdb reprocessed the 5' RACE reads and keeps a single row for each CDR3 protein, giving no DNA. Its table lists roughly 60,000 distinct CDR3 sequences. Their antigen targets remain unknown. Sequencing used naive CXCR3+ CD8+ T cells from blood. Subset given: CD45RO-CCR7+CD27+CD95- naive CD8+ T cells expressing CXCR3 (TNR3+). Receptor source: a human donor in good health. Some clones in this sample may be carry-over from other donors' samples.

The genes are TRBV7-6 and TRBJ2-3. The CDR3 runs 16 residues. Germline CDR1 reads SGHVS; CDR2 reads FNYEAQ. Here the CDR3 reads CASSLVISLSTDTQYF.

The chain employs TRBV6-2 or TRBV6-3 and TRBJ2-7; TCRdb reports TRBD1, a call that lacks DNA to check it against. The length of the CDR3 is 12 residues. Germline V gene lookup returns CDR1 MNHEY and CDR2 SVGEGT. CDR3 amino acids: CASSFFPDWGYF.

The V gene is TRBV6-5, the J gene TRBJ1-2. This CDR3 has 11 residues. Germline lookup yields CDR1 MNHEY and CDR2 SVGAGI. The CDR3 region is CASSNYYGYTF.

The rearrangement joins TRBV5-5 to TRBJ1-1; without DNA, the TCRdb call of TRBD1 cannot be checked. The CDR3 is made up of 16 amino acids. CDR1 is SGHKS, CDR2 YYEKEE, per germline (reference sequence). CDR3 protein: CASSLGPDSMNTEAFF.

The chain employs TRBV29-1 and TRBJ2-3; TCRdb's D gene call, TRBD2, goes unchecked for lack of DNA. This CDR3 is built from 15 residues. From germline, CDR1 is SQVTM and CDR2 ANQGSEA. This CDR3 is CSVILLAGDRDTQYF.

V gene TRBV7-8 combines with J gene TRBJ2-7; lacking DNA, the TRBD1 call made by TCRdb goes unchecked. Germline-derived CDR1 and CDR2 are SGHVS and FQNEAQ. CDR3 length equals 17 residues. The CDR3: CASSLAPSGTGSYEQYF.

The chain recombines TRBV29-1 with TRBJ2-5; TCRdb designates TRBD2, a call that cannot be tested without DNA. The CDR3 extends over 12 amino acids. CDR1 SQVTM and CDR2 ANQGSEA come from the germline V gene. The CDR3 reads CSAWRAGETQYF.

CDR3 in amino acids: CASSLNRGIETQYF. The chain recombines TRBV7-6 with TRBJ2-5; TCRdb picks TRBD1, but there is no DNA to check that call. CDR3 length: 14 residues. CDR1 is SGHVS and CDR2 is FNYEAQ in the germline V gene.

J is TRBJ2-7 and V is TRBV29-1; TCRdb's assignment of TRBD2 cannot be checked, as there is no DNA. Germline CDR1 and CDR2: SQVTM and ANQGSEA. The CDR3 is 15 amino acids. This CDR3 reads CSVEGSGTSDYEQYF.